This is a list of T cell receptor beta chains from one sample in a study of shared clonotypes between healthy human individuals. Clones were sequenced by immunoSEQ multiplex PCR, and TCRdb holds only the in-frame ones, with some missing. The sample has 330,000 or so clones, around four fifths seen once. Sequenced input: memory CD4+ T cells sorted from blood. These receptors came from a man aged 25 to 40 in good health. The CDR3 runs from the conserved cysteine through the conserved F or W. Fields, in order: D gene, clone size, J gene, V gene, CDR3 DNA, CDR3 protein. The D gene is left open where the match is weak. Size values are once, few and many counts, or a class for expanded clones, and some rows have none.

>TRBD1|.|TRBJ1-5|TRBV6-1
TGTGCCAGCAGCCAGGGACAGGGGTGGGGACAGCCCCAGCATTTT
CASSQGQGWGQPQHF
>.|.|TRBJ2-7|TRBV27
TGTGCCAGCAGTTTTCTACAGGGCTACGAGCAGTACTTC
CASSFLQGYEQYF
>.|.|TRBJ2-4|TRBV2
TGTGCCAGCAGTGAAGCTTGGAGACAGCAAAACATTCAGTACTTC
CASSEAWRQQNIQYF
>.|.|TRBJ2-1|TRBV19
TGTGCCAGTAGTGAGACAGGTTTCAATGAGCAGTTCTTC
CASSETGFNEQFF
>.|.|TRBJ2-7|TRBV19
TGTGCCAGTAGTATTGCAGGGCTAGCCTCCTACGAGCAGTACTTC
CASSIAGLASYEQYF
>.|.|TRBJ2-7|TRBV10-3
TGTGCCATCAGGGCAGTAGGGCAGCCCTACGAGCAGTACTTC
CAIRAVGQPYEQYF
>.|few|TRBJ1-1|TRBV5-3
TGTGCCAGCAGCTTGGACAGTGCTGAAGCTTTCTTT
CASSLDSAEAFF
>.|.|TRBJ2-1|TRBV7-2
TGTGCCAGCAGCTTCCATCACCGGGCCCCTAATGAGCAGTTCTTC
CASSFHHRAPNEQFF
>.|once|TRBJ2-7|TRBV7-7
TGTGCCAGCAGCTTGGAGGGCGCCGCCGAGCAGTACTTC
CASSLEGAAEQYF
>TRBD2|.|TRBJ2-7|TRBV7-9
TGTGCCAGCAGCTCGCTACGGACTAGCACCTCCTACGAGCAGTACTTC
CASSSLRTSTSYEQYF
>TRBD1|.|TRBJ2-7|TRBV14
TGTGCCAGCCGGGACAGGGGCTACGAGCAGTACTTC
CASRDRGYEQYF
>TRBD2|.|TRBJ2-1|TRBV6-5
TGTGCCAGCAGTTGGGGGAGGAGCGGGAAAAACAATGAGCAGTTCTTC
CASSWGRSGKNNEQFF
>.|few|TRBJ2-1|TRBV9
TGTGCCAGTTCGAGAGAAGCTAGGAATGAGCAGTTCTTC
CASSREARNEQFF
>.|.|TRBJ1-4|TRBV7-9
TGTGCCAGCAGCTTAGTTCCAGGCGAGGGAGGATGGGAAAAACTGTTTTTT
CASSLVPGEGGWEKLFF
>.|.|TRBJ1-4|TRBV6-6
TGTGCCAGCAGCCAGGGTACAGGGACTAATGAAAAACTGTTTTTT
CASSQGTGTNEKLFF
>.|.|TRBJ2-3|TRBV2
TGTGCCAGCAGGGGACGGAACACAGATACGCAGTATTTT
CASRGRNTDTQYF
>.|few|TRBJ2-1|TRBV30
TGTGCCTGGAGTAGGAGGGAGGCCTACAATGAGCAGTTCTTC
CAWSRREAYNEQFF
>.|once|TRBJ1-2|TRBV18
TGTGCCAGCTCACCAGGGGCCGCTAATGATGGCTACACCTTC
CASSPGAANDGYTF
>.|.|TRBJ2-3|TRBV10-2
TGCGCCAGCAGTGAGCGGGAGACAGATACGCAGTATTTT
CASSERETDTQYF
>TRBD1|.|TRBJ1-2|TRBV15
TGTGCCACCAGCAGAGTTGGGACAGTTGGCTATGGCTACACCTTC
CATSRVGTVGYGYTF
>.|.|TRBJ2-1|TRBV29-1
TGCAGCGTTGCGATCCTCAATGAGCAGTTCTTC
CSVAILNEQFF
>.|.|TRBJ1-1|TRBV29-1
TGCAGCGGGGGAGGAGGGTCGGTTGCTTTCTTT
CSGGGGSVAFF
>.|.|TRBJ2-7|TRBV6-5
TGTGCCAGCAGTGAGCAGGGGATCAGCGAGCAGTACTTC
CASSEQGISEQYF
>.|.|TRBJ1-1|TRBV5-1
TGCGCCAGCCGGGGGCCCTGGGGGACCAAATTAAACGGGTACACTGAAGCTTTCTTT
CASRGPWGTKLNGYTEAFF
>.|.|TRBJ2-7|TRBV7-3
TGTGCCAGCAGTCCCGGGTTTGGGGCCAACGAGCAGTACTTC
CASSPGFGANEQYF
>TRBD1|.|TRBJ1-1|TRBV6-9
TGTGCCAGCAGTTACTCTCACAGGGGGAACGCTGAAGCTTTCTTT
CASSYSHRGNAEAFF
>.|many|TRBJ1-2|TRBV9
TGTGCCAGCAGCGTAGGCCCGAGTCCTACCCCTAACTATGGCTACACCTTC
CASSVGPSPTPNYGYTF
>.|once|TRBJ2-3|TRBV10-3
TGTGCCATCAGTGACTTCGCGACCGGGGGAGATACGCAGTATTTT
CAISDFATGGDTQYF
>.|.|TRBJ2-1|TRBV6-1
TGTGCCAGCAGTGAAGTGGGACATCGCTCCTACAATGAGCAGTTCTTC
CASSEVGHRSYNEQFF
>TRBD2|once|TRBJ2-1|TRBV6-6
TGTGCCTCAGGACTAGCGGGCAACAATGAGCAGTTCTTC
CASGLAGNNEQFF
>.|.|TRBJ1-4|TRBV28
TGTGCCAGCAGTCCCCCGGACCCTTCGGAAAAACTGTTTTTT
CASSPPDPSEKLFF
>TRBD1|.|TRBJ2-1|TRBV27
TGTGCCAGCAGTACCGTCCGGGACAGCCGGGGGCAGTTCTTC
CASSTVRDSRGQFF
>TRBD2|few|TRBJ2-5|TRBV5-1
TGCGCCAGCAGCTTGTCTCCCGGTGGGGGACTAGCGAAAGAGACCCAGTACTTC
CASSLSPGGGLAKETQYF
>.|.|TRBJ2-1|TRBV29-1
TGCAGCGCCTACTTTAGCGCGCAGGGGAATGAGCAGTTCTTC
CSAYFSAQGNEQFF
>TRBD2|.|TRBJ2-7|TRBV7-2
TGTGCCAGCAGCCCTCGGACTAGCGGGAGAAACGAGCAGTACTTC
CASSPRTSGRNEQYF
>.|.|TRBJ2-7|TRBV7-2
TGTGCCAGCAGCAATAGGGGACGCTACGAGCAGTACTTC
CASSNRGRYEQYF
>.|.|TRBJ2-7|TRBV7-9
TGTGCCAGCAGCTTGAACCTTCGCCTCACCCCGGACGAGCAGTACTTC
CASSLNLRLTPDEQYF
>.|.|TRBJ1-1|TRBV2
TGTGCCAGCAGTGGAGACAGTGAAGCTTTCTTT
CASSGDSEAFF
>.|.|TRBJ2-7|TRBV14
TGTGCCAGCAGCCAAGATCCGGTCCACCTAGCCTACGAGCAGTACTTC
CASSQDPVHLAYEQYF
>TRBD2|.|TRBJ2-7|TRBV10-2
TGCGCCAGCATCAGGGGACTAGCGGGACTTTCCTACGAGCAGTACTTC
CASIRGLAGLSYEQYF
>.|.|TRBJ2-7|TRBV6-1
TGTGCCAGCAGGGCCAGGGGCGACTCCTACGAGCAGTACTTC
CASRARGDSYEQYF
>.|once|TRBJ2-7|TRBV29-1
TGCAGCGTTGAGACCGATGCCCACGAGCAGTACTTC
CSVETDAHEQYF
>.|many|TRBJ1-1|TRBV2
TGTGCCAGCAGTGACCGGGACATCGCTCCTGAAGCTTTCTTT
CASSDRDIAPEAFF
>.|.|TRBJ1-4|TRBV5-1
TGCGCCAGCAGCTTGGATGGGACGGGCAATGAAAAACTGTTTTTT
CASSLDGTGNEKLFF
>.|.|TRBJ2-7|TRBV6-5
TGTGCCAGCAGTTACCCCCACGGGGGGCAGTACTTC
CASSYPHGGQYF
>.|.|TRBJ2-3|TRBV4-3
TGCGCCAGCAGCCAAAGACCCCCACGGTCGGGGGCCACAGATACGCAGTATTTT
CASSQRPPRSGATDTQYF
>.|.|TRBJ2-4|TRBV10-1
TGCGCCAGCAGTAGGGGTGTAGGAAACATTCAGTACTTC
CASSRGVGNIQYF
>TRBD1|.|TRBJ2-5|TRBV5-1
TGCGCCAGCAGCTTAGGGACAGGGTATCGGGTAGAGACCCAGTACTTC
CASSLGTGYRVETQYF
>.|.|TRBJ2-1|TRBV6-1
TGTGCCTGCACGGTGGTGGAGGGAATCTACAATGAGCAGTTCTTC
CACTVVEGIYNEQFF
>.|.|TRBJ2-2|TRBV11-2
TGTGCCAGCAGCTTAGGACAGATGGCCGGGGAGCTGTTTTTT
CASSLGQMAGELFF
>TRBD1|many|TRBJ2-7|TRBV27
TGTGCCAGCAGCCCCACCGGGACAGGGGTAAGCGAGCAGTACTTC
CASSPTGTGVSEQYF
>TRBD1|once|TRBJ2-2|TRBV4-3
TGCGCCAGCAGCCAAGGGGACAGACTGAACACCGGGGAGCTGTTTTTT
CASSQGDRLNTGELFF
>.|.|TRBJ1-3|TRBV18
TGTGCCAGCTCACCGTACGGACCGGCGGGTACCGGTGGAAACACCATATATTTT
CASSPYGPAGTGGNTIYF
>.|.|TRBJ2-1|TRBV6-1
TGTGCCAGCAGTGAACGGGTCCCCTTCGAGCAGTTCTTC
CASSERVPFEQFF
>TRBD2|many|TRBJ2-3|TRBV28
TGTGCCAGCAGTCGAGGACTAGCGGGACCCGATACGCAGTATTTT
CASSRGLAGPDTQYF
>.|few|TRBJ2-3|TRBV5-1
TGCGCCAGCAGCTTGGGTGCAGGAGACACAGATACGCAGTATTTT
CASSLGAGDTDTQYF
>.|.|TRBJ1-6|TRBV9
TGTGCCAGCAGCGTAGGGCAGGGTGGTAATTCACCCCTCCACTTT
CASSVGQGGNSPLHF
>TRBD2|few|TRBJ2-5|TRBV5-4
TGTGCCAGCAGCTGGGGGACTAGCGGCCAAGAGACCCAGTACTTC
CASSWGTSGQETQYF
>.|.|TRBJ2-1|TRBV20-1
TGCAGTGCTAGGATCGGGGAGAGGCAGTTCTTC
CSARIGERQFF